This T cell receptor beta chain was recorded in a study of blood T cells in healthy people across ages. The second PCR ran roughly 6 to 11 cycles with a sample-barcoded 5' primer and J-beta primers. TCRdb independently ran MiXCR on the 5' RACE reads; one entry per CDR3 protein. Counted here are around 900,000 distinct CDR3 sequences, roughly 51% occurring once; the ten biggest clones make up roughly a fifth. The origin of this receptor is a woman aged 60 to 75 in good health. What was sequenced was blood.

The DNA for the CDR3 is TGTGCCAGCAGCTCCGGGACAGGGGGAGAGACCCAGTACTTC. This translates into CASSSGTGGETQYF. V usage is TRBV7-8 and J usage is TRBJ2-5; TRBD1 matches at 11 bases. This CDR3 has 14 amino acids. After removal of 4 bases from V and 4 bases from J, the junction contained 2 bases not matched to a gene. Looked up from germline, CDR1 is SGHVS and CDR2 is FQNEAQ.